This T cell receptor beta chain was sequenced during a study of blood T cells in healthy people across ages. Next came a second PCR, run for about 6 to 12 cycles, which used a sample-barcoded 5' primer along with a J-beta primer mix. Each CDR3 protein gets one entry after TCRdb re-called the 5' RACE reads with MiXCR. The sample records about 640,000 distinct CDR3 sequences, around 54% being singletons. V was pared by 3 bases and J by 3 bases, with 4 bases of the junction left unmatched. The CDR3 is made up of 15 amino acids. Germline V lookup: CDR1 WSHSY, CDR2 SAAADI. The chain links TRBV10-2 to TRBJ2-1; 8 nucleotides align to TRBD2. This TCR was sampled from a man between 60 and 75 years old in good health. Sequenced input: blood. CDR3 amino acids: CASSDGGGYYNEQFF. The CDR3, as DNA: TGCGCCAGCAGTGATGGCGGGGGGTACTACAATGAGCAGTTCTTC.